This entry lists 21 T cell receptor beta chains sequenced from one sample in a study of blood T cell repertoires in COVID-19. Some clones are missing from TCRdb's copy, which holds only in-frame ones; the method was immunoSEQ multiplex PCR. The table records around 300,000 clones, roughly 89% of them present only once. Sequenced material: PBMCs or T cells enriched from blood (not recorded which). Every receptor here comes from a woman aged 55-69 years who had recovered from COVID-19.

V is TRBV11-2 and J is TRBJ2-5, with a possible D match to TRBD1 (6 bases). Trimming shortened V by 4 bases and J by 4 bases, and 10 bases separated the two germline ends. The V gene's germline CDR1 is SGHAT and CDR2 FQNNGV. The CDR3 runs to 13 residues. This CDR3 reads CASSWTVSETQYF. The CDR3, as DNA: TGTGCCAGCAGCTGGACAGTTTCAGAGACCCAGTACTTC.

The rearrangement uses TRBV2 and TRBJ2-7, with D perhaps matching TRBD1 (6 bases). Trimming shortened V by 7 bases and J by 5 bases, and 12 bases separated the two germline ends. Germline assignment: CDR1 SNHLY and CDR2 FYNNEI. The CDR3 extends over 12 amino acids. In DNA form, the CDR3 reads TGTGCCAGCAACAGGGAAGGGCACGAGCAGTACTTC. Translated, it gives CASNREGHEQYF.

The rearrangement uses TRBV19 and TRBJ1-2; 7 bases line up with TRBD1. V trimming: 7 bases; J trimming: 5 bases; junction bases outside the gene matches: 22. The germline gives CDR1 LNHDA, CDR2 SQIVND (reference sequence). The CDR3 extends over 18 amino acids. CDR3 loop: CASTHPRVTGPSSYGYTF. The CDR3 nucleotides read TGTGCCAGTACCCACCCACGTGTGACAGGGCCTTCCTCGTATGGCTACACCTTC.

This clone was detected only a few times. The chain couples TRBV6-2 or TRBV6-3 to TRBJ2-6; the match to TRBD2 covers 11 bases. Per germline, CDR1 MNHEY and CDR2 SVGEGT. The length of the CDR3 is 17 residues. Trimming cost V 2 bases and J 1 base; bases outside gene matches: 1. CDR3 DNA: TGTGCCAGCAGTTACCTAGCGGGGGGTTCTGGGGCCAACGTCCTGACTTTC. It specifies CASSYLAGGSGANVLTF.

The J gene is TRBJ2-5, the V gene TRBV14, with 12 bases lining up with TRBD2. Germline-derived CDR1 and CDR2 are SGHDN and FVKESK. J lost 1 base, V lost 3 bases, and 3 bases had no gene match. The CDR3 sequence is 16 residues long. CDR3 amino acids: CASSHLAGGLQETQYF. The CDR3 region has the DNA TGTGCCAGCAGCCACCTAGCGGGGGGGCTCCAAGAGACCCAGTACTTC.

The chain is built from TRBV2 and TRBJ1-2; D gene uncertain. Germline V CDR1 and CDR2: SNHLY, FYNNEI. The V and J ends lost 4 bases and 4 bases respectively, with 16 bases between them. The CDR3 spans 15 residues. The DNA for the CDR3 is TGTGCCAGCAGTGCGGCAAGGGAGGGTAGCTATGGCTACACCTTC. Translating it yields CASSAAREGSYGYTF.

The V gene is TRBV11-2, the J gene TRBJ2-7; tentative D call: TRBD2 (6 bases). V gave up 2 bases and J gave up 3 bases, with 11 bases separating them. This CDR3 is built from 14 residues. Germline V gene sequence: CDR1 SGHAT, CDR2 FQNNGV. The CDR3 loop is CASSLRDFHYEQYF. The CDR3, as DNA: TGTGCCAGCAGCTTAAGGGACTTCCACTACGAGCAGTACTTC. The whole variable domain, filled in from reference TRBV11-2 and TRBJ2-7, reads EAGVAQSPRYKIIEKRQSVAFWCNPISGHATLYWYQQILGQGPKLLIQFQNNGVVDDSQLPKDRFSAERLKGVDSTLKIQPAKLEDSAVYLCASSLRDFHYEQYFGPGTRLTVT.

This clone showed up just a few times. This chain joins TRBV6-5 and TRBJ2-7; perhaps TRBD1 as D (5 bases). Germline lookup yields CDR1 MNHEY and CDR2 SVGAGI. This CDR3 comprises 12 residues. V was pared by 8 bases and J by 4 bases, with 12 bases between. The CDR3 loop is CASGHQPYEQYF. CDR3 nucleotide sequence: TGTGCCAGCGGACACCAACCGTACGAGCAGTACTTC.

The chain couples TRBV11-2 to TRBJ2-5; tentative D call: TRBD1 (5 bases). Germline-derived CDR1 and CDR2 are SGHAT and FQNNGV. V dropped 5 bases and J dropped 2 bases, with 15 bases sitting between them. The CDR3 sequence is 15 residues long. In nucleotides, the CDR3 is TGTGCCAGCAGCCTGGAGACAGCCCTTCAAGAGACCCAGTACTTC. Amino acid sequence: CASSLETALQETQYF.

In its sample, this clone was seen once. This chain joins TRBV3-1 (or the pseudogene TRBV3-2) and TRBJ1-2, with D tentatively TRBD1 (6 bases). Per germline, CDR1 LGHDT and CDR2 YNNKEL (reference sequence). The CDR3 is made up of 15 amino acids. Trimming removed 1 base at V and 7 bases at J, with 16 bases between. In DNA, the CDR3 is TGTGCCAGCAGCCAAGGAGTGGGGGCAGAGGTTGGCTACACCTTC. It is translated as CASSQGVGAEVGYTF.

The chain links TRBV9 to TRBJ1-1; 9 nucleotides match TRBD1. CDR3 length: 15 residues. After removal of 4 bases from V and 2 bases from J, the junction contained 6 bases not matched to a gene. Germline CDR1 and CDR2: SGDLS and YYNGEE. DNA of the CDR3: TGTGCCAGCAGCCCTTGGGACAGGGCTAACACTGAAGCTTTCTTT. Residues: CASSPWDRANTEAFF.

This chain links TRBV4-1 with TRBJ2-7, with TRBD1 matching over 9 bases. Germline V gene data show CDR1 as MGHRA and CDR2 as YSYEKL. The CDR3 runs to 16 residues. V was clipped by 4 bases and J by 2 bases; unmatched bases: 9. In DNA, the CDR3 is TGCGCCAGCAGCCGGCAGGGACAGGGTAACCCCTACGAGCAGTACTTC. Its protein product is CASSRQGQGNPYEQYF.

This sequence joins TRBV7-3 and TRBJ2-1; tentative D call: TRBD1 (5 bases). Germline V CDR1 and CDR2: SGHTA, FQGTGA. Trimming left V 2 bases short and J 0 bases short, with 8 bases between. The CDR3 consists of 15 residues. CDR3 region: CASSLGASSYNEQFF. The CDR3 nucleotides read TGTGCCAGCAGCTTAGGGGCTAGCTCCTACAATGAGCAGTTCTTC.

V is TRBV30 and J is TRBJ1-1; D is unresolved. From germline, CDR1 is GTSNPN and CDR2 SVGIG (reference sequence). The CDR3 length is 13 residues. Trimming removed 0 bases at V and 5 bases at J, with 10 bases between. The CDR3 reads CAWSVLVATEAFF. Written as DNA, the CDR3 is TGTGCCTGGAGTGTACTGGTAGCGACTGAAGCTTTCTTT.

The chain has TRBV2 and TRBJ1-5; 8 bases line up with TRBD1. Germline loops: CDR1 SNHLY, CDR2 FYNNEI. This CDR3 is 15 amino acids long. Losses at the gene ends were 6 bases for V and 7 bases for J; bases not matched to a gene: 11. The CDR3 loop reads CASSLRTGSSQPQHF. The DNA for the CDR3 is TGTGCCAGCAGCCTCCGGACAGGGTCTTCGCAGCCCCAGCATTTT.

The chain employs TRBV19 and TRBJ2-2; weak D call: TRBD2 (6 bases). CDR3 length: 13 amino acids. The V and J ends lost 11 bases and 7 bases respectively, with 17 bases between them. CDR1 is LNHDA and CDR2 is SQIVND in the germline V gene (reference sequence). CDR3 coding DNA: TGTGCCTCCCTGGGGGGACGCAACGGGGAGCTGTTTTTT. Translation: CASLGGRNGELFF. Variable domain in full (rest from reference TRBV19 and TRBJ2-2): DGGITQSPKYLFRKEGQNVTLSCEQNLNHDAMYWYRQDPGQGLRLIYYSQIVNDFQKGDIAEGYSVSREKKESFPLTVTSAQKNPTAFYLCASLGGRNGELFFGEGSRLTVL.

The rearrangement uses TRBV6-5 and TRBJ2-7; unclear D gene. V lost 5 bases, J lost 0 bases, and 11 bases lay in between. Germline CDR1 MNHEY, CDR2 SVGAGI. This CDR3 contains 14 residues. CDR3 bases: TGTGCCAGCAGTCTCCGCGGAAACTCCTACGAGCAGTACTTC. This sequence encodes CASSLRGNSYEQYF.

The sample holds one count of this clone. CDR3 DNA sequence: TGCGCCAGCAGCTTGACAGTGAATGAAAAACTGTTTTTT. This sequence encodes CASSLTVNEKLFF. The chain is built from TRBV5-1 and TRBJ1-4; D ambiguous. The CDR3 is 13 residues long. The V and J ends lost 1 base and 5 bases respectively, with 6 bases between them. Germline lookup yields CDR1 SGHRS and CDR2 YFSETQ.

The V gene is TRBV18, the J gene TRBJ2-2; 8 positions agree with TRBD1. The CDR3 is 16 residues long. The germline gives CDR1 KGHSH, CDR2 LQKENI. The V and J ends lost 0 bases and 4 bases, in that order; junction bases with no gene match: 4. The CDR3 DNA reads TGTGCCAGCTCACCACCTCCACAGGGGGGCACCGGGGAGCTGTTTTTT. Protein: CASSPPPQGGTGELFF.

The V gene is TRBV6-5, the J gene TRBJ1-1; 11 nucleotides line up with TRBD1. V lost 2 bases and J lost 11; bases outside the gene matches: 4. The CDR3 length is 13 residues. Germline loops: CDR1 MNHEY, CDR2 SVGAGI. CDR3 sequence (DNA): TGTGCCAGCAGTTACGGACAGGGGGCGTGGGCTTTCTTT. This gives the protein CASSYGQGAWAFF.

This clone has more than one count but fewer than ten. V is TRBV27 and J is TRBJ2-7; 10 bases agree with TRBD2. Germline loops: CDR1 MNHEY, CDR2 SMNVEV (reference sequence). V gave up 7 bases and J gave up 3 bases; unmatched junction bases: 18. This CDR3 spans 18 amino acids. CDR3 sequence (DNA): TGTGCCAGCATCCAGACCGGGGCTAGCGGGAGTTCCCGCTACGAGCAGTACTTC. It is translated as CASIQTGASGSSRYEQYF.